This T cell receptor beta chain is from a study of T cell repertoires in cytomegalovirus infection. Turning to the study itself: Public TCR beta signature analysis indicated the presence of both CMV infection and matching HLA type.

This clonotype appeared many times. Antigen: not known. Study-level findings and limits: Clonotype analysis showed dominance of the ex vivo response by HLA-C-restricted CMV-specific TCR beta clonotypes. Using cumulative public TCR beta family frequency, the authors identified those who carried CMV together with the relevant HLA.

J was trimmed by 0 bases and V by 3 bases; bases with no gene match: 7. This CDR3 contains 17 residues. The germline CDR1 and CDR2 sequences are SEHNR and FQNEAQ (reference sequence). TCRdb reprocessed the reads via MiXCR and lists one record per CDR3 protein. The sample shows approximately 550,000 distinct CDR3 sequences, 15% to 20% of them seen only once. Sequenced material: CD8+ T cells from PBMCs. This clonotype was obtained from a human donor in good health (CMV status not recorded). Some clones in this sample may be carry-over from other donors' samples. The rearrangement links TRBV7-9 to TRBJ2-5; 10 bases agree with TRBD2. The CDR3 sequence is CASSLGLAGANQETQYF. The CDR3 DNA sequence: TGTGCCAGCAGCTTGGGCCTAGCGGGGGCCAACCAAGAGACCCAGTACTTC.